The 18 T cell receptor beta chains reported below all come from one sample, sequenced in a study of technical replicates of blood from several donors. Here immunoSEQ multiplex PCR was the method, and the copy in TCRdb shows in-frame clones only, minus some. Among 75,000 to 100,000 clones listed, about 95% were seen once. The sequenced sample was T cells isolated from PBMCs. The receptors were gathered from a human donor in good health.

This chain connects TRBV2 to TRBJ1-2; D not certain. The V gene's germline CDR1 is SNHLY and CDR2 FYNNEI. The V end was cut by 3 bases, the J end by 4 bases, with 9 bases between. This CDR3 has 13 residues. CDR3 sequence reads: CASSDGISYGYTF. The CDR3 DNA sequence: TGTGCCAGCAGTGACGGGATCTCCTATGGCTACACCTTC. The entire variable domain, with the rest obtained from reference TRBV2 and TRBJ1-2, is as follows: EPEVTQTPSHQVTQMGQEVILRCVPISNHLYFYWYRQILGQKVEFLVSFYNNEISEKSEIFDDQFSVERPDGSNFTLKIRSTKLEDSAMYFCASSDGISYGYTFGSGTRLTVV.

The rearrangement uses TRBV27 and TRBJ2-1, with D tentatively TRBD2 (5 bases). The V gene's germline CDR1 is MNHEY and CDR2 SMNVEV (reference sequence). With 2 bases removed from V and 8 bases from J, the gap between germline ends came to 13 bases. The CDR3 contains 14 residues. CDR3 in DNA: TGTGCCAGCAGTTTACTTCCCCTGAGGGATGAGCAGTTCTTC. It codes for CASSLLPLRDEQFF.

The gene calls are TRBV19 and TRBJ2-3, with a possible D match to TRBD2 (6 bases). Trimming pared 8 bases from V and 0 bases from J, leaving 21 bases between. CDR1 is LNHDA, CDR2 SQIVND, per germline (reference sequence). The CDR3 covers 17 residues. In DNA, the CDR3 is TGTGCCAGTGCCGGCTGGGGTCTAGCGATAAGCACAGATACGCAGTATTTT. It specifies CASAGWGLAISTDTQYF.

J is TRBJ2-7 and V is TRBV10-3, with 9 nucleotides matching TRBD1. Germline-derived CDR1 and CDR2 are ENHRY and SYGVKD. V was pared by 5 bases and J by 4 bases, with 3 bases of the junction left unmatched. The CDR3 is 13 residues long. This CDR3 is CAISPGQGYEQYF. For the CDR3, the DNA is TGTGCCATCAGTCCGGGACAGGGATACGAGCAGTACTTC.

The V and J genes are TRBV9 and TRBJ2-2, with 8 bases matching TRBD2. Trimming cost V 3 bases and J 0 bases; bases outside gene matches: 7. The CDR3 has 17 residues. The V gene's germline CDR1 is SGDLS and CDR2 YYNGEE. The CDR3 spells CASSGIYSGTNTGELFF. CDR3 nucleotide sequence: TGTGCCAGCAGCGGGATATATAGCGGGACGAACACCGGGGAGCTGTTTTTT.

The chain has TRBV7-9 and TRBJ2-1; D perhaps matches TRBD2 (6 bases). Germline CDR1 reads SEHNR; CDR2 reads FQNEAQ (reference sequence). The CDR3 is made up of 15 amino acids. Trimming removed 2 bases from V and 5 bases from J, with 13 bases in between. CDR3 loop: CASSLFTGRNNEQFF. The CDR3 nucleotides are TGTGCCAGCAGCTTATTTACCGGGAGAAACAATGAGCAGTTCTTC.

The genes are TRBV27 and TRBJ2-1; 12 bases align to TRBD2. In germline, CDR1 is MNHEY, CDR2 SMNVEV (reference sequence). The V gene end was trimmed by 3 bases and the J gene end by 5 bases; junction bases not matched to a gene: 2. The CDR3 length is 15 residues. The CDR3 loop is CASSFWTSGDNEQFF. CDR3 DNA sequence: TGTGCCAGCAGTTTCTGGACTAGCGGGGACAATGAGCAGTTCTTC.

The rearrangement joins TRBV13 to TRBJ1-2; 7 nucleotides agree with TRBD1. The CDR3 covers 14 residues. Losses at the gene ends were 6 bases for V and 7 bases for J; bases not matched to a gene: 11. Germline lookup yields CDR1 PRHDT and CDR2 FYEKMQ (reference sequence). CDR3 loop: CASSWFTGAAGYTF. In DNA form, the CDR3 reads TGTGCCAGCAGTTGGTTCACAGGGGCTGCTGGCTACACCTTC. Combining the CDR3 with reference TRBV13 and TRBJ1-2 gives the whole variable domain AAGVIQSPRHLIKEKRETATLKCYPIPRHDTVYWYQQGPGQDPQFLISFYEKMQSDKGSIPDRFSAQQFSDYHSELNMSSLELGDSALYFCASSWFTGAAGYTFGSGTRLTVV.

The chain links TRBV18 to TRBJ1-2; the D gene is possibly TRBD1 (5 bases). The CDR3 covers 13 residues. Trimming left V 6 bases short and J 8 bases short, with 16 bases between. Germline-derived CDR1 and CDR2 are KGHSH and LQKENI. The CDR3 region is CASSTDSGIGYTF. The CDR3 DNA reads TGTGCCAGCTCGACAGACAGTGGAATAGGCTACACCTTC.

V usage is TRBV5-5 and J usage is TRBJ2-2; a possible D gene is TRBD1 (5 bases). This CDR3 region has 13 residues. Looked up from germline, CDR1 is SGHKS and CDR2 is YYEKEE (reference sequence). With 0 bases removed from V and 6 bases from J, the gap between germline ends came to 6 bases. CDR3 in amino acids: CASSLVGAGELFF. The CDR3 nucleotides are TGTGCCAGCAGCTTGGTAGGGGCCGGGGAGCTGTTTTTT. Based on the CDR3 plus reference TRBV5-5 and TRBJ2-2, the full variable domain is DAGVTQSPTHLIKTRGQQVTLRCSPISGHKSVSWYQQVLGQGPQFIFQYYEKEERGRGNFPDRFSARQFPNYSSELNVNALLLGDSALYLCASSLVGAGELFFGEGSRLTVL.

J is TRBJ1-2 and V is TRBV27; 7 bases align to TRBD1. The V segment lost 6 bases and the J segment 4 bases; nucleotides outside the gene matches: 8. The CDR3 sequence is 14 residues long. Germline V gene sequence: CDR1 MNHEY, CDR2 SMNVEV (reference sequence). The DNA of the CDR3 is TGTGCCAGCAGACCCACAGGGGTAGCCTATGGCTACACCTTC. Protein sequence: CASRPTGVAYGYTF.

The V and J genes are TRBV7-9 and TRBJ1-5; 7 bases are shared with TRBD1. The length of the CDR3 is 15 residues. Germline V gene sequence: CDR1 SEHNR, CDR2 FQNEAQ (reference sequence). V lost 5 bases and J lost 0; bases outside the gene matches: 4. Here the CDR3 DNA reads TGTGCCAGCAGCCGCGGACAGGCTAGCAATCAGCCCCAGCATTTT. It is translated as CASSRGQASNQPQHF.

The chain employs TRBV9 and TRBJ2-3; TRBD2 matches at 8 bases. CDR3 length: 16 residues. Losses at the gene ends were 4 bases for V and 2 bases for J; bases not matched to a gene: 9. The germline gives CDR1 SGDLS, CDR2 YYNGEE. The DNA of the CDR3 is TGTGCCAGCAGCCCCTCGGGGGGGACCAACACAGATACGCAGTATTTT. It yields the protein CASSPSGGTNTDTQYF.

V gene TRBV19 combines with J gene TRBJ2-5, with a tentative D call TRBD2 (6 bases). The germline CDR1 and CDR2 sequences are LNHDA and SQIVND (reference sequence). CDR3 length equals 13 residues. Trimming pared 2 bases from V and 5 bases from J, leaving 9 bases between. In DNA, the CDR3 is TGTGCCAGTAGTATACGGGAGAGGGAGACCCAGTACTTC. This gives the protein CASSIRERETQYF.

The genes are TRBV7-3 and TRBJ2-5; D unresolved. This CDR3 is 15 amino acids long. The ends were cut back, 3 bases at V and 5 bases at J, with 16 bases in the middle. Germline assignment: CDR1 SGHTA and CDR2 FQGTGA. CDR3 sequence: CASSFASSGSETQYF. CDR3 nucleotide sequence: TGTGCCAGCAGCTTTGCCTCCTCTGGCTCGGAGACCCAGTACTTC.

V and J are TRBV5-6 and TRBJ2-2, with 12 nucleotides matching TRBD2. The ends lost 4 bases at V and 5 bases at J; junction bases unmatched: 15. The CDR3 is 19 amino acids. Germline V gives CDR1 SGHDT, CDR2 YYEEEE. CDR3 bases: TGTGCCAGCAGCCCCGGTCTCTCTAGCGGGAGGGCCGGGACCGGGGAGCTGTTTTTT. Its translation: CASSPGLSSGRAGTGELFF. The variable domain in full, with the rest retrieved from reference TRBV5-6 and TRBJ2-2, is DAGVTQSPTHLIKTRGQQVTLRCSPKSGHDTVSWYQQALGQGPQFIFQYYEEEERQRGNFPDRFSGHQFPNYSSELNVNALLLGDSALYLCASSPGLSSGRAGTGELFFGEGSRLTVL.

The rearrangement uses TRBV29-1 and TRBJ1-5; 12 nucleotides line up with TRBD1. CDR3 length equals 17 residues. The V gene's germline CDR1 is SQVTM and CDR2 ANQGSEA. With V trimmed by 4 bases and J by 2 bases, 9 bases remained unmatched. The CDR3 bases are TGCAGCGTTGCCGGGGGGACAGGGGGCATAGGCAATCAGCCCCAGCATTTT. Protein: CSVAGGTGGIGNQPQHF.

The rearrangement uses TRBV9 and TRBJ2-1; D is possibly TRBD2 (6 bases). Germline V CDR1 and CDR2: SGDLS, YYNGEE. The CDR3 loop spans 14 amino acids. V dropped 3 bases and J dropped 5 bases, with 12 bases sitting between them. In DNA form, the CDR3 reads TGTGCCAGCAGCGCGTTTGGCGGGAACAATGAGCAGTTCTTC. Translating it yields CASSAFGGNNEQFF.